A selection of T cell receptor beta chains follows, all from one sample in a study of shared clonotypes between healthy human individuals. The data were produced by immunoSEQ multiplex PCR, yet TCRdb's version contains in-frame clones alone and is incomplete. The table has around 560,000 clones, 85% to 95% seen once. Sequenced material: naive CD8+ T cells sorted from blood. All receptors derive from a woman in her 30s in good health. Both conserved end residues are part of each CDR3. A D gene is named only where the DNA matches it firmly.

>.|TRBJ2-1|TRBV6-5
TGTGCCAGCAGTTACTCGATTGGGGAGGCGTTCAATGAGCAGTTCTTC
CASSYSIGEAFNEQFF
>.|TRBJ1-4|TRBV2
TGTGCCAGCAGTGAACACAGGACAACTAATGAAAAACTGTTTTTT
CASSEHRTTNEKLFF
>.|TRBJ2-7|TRBV7-6
TGTGCCAGCAGCCCCTGGGACAACTCCTACGAGCAGTACTTC
CASSPWDNSYEQYF
>TRBD1|TRBJ2-7|TRBV9
TGTGCCAGCAGCGTAGATGGGACAGGGCCCTACGAGCAGTACTTC
CASSVDGTGPYEQYF
>.|TRBJ2-6|TRBV12-1
TGTGCCCATCGGCCGGGGGGCTTTCCCAGCTCTGGGGCCAACGTCCTGACTTTC
CAHRPGGFPSSGANVLTF
>.|TRBJ2-7|TRBV19
TGTGCCAGTAGTATAAGTGTTAACCCCTCCTACGAGCAGTACTTC
CASSISVNPSYEQYF
>.|TRBJ2-7|TRBV25-1
TGTGCCAGCAGTGCGGACTTTCATCCCTACGAGCAGTACTTC
CASSADFHPYEQYF
>TRBD2|TRBJ2-1|TRBV14
TGTGCCAGCAGCCCTGGACTAGCGGGCTACAATGAGCAGTTCTTC
CASSPGLAGYNEQFF
>TRBD2|TRBJ2-7|TRBV4-1
TGCGCCAGCAGCCAAGTGATTAGCGGGACGCCCGAGCAGTACTTC
CASSQVISGTPEQYF
>TRBD1|TRBJ2-7|TRBV13
TGTGCCAGCAGCGGGGACAGAGTATACGAGCAGTACTTC
CASSGDRVYEQYF